The entry below describes one TCR beta chain. The study ran its PCR with 60 Vbeta and 13 Jbeta primers. Sequencing used immunoSEQ multiplex PCR; TCRdb keeps in-frame clones, though not all of them. The table shows fewer than 150,000 clones, with about 68% occurring only once. This record comes from a study of cytomegalovirus exposure and HLA in healthy donors. The CDR3 is 13 amino acids. Germline loops: CDR1 SGDLS, CDR2 YYNGEE. V gave up 2 bases and J gave up 5 bases; unmatched junction bases: 3. The rearrangement uses TRBV9 and TRBJ2-7, with TRBD1 matching over 8 bases. This clonotype was sampled from a woman between 50 and 59 years old in good health and CMV-seropositive. Sequencing was performed on PBMCs. CDR3: CASSVDRADEQYF. CDR3 DNA: TGTGCCAGCAGCGTGGACAGGGCCGACGAGCAGTACTTC.